The 9 T cell receptor beta chains presented below share a single source sample, sequenced in a study of cytomegalovirus exposure and HLA in healthy donors. It was with 60 Vbeta and 13 Jbeta primers that the PCR ran. The method was immunoSEQ multiplex PCR; TCRdb's version includes in-frame clones alone and lacks a portion of them. The sample holds approximately 110,000 clones, 70% to 80% seen once. Sequencing used PBMCs. All receptors come from a man aged 35-49 years in good health and CMV-seronegative.

V gene TRBV30 combines with J gene TRBJ1-1, with D tentatively TRBD1 (5 bases). Trimming left V 0 bases short and J 1 base short, with 15 bases between. Germline V lookup: CDR1 GTSNPN, CDR2 SVGIG (reference sequence). The CDR3 consists of 16 residues. The CDR3 DNA reads TGTGCCTGGAGTGTATGGGGGACTACAGGGAACACTGAAGCTTTCTTT. Its translation: CAWSVWGTTGNTEAFF. Full variable domain (rest looked up from reference TRBV30 and TRBJ1-1): SQTIHQWPATLVQPVGSPLSLECTVEGTSNPNLYWYRQAAGRGLQLLFYSVGIGQISSEVPQNLSASRPQDRQFILSSKKLLLSDSGFYLCAWSVWGTTGNTEAFFGQGTRLTVV.

This clone was seen more than once but under ten times. J is TRBJ1-1 and V is TRBV11-2, with TRBD1 matching 8 bases. Germline lookup yields CDR1 SGHAT and CDR2 FQNNGV. The CDR3 contains 15 residues. V was clipped by 5 bases and J by 3 bases; unmatched bases: 8. The CDR3 loop is CASSPDRGGYTEAFF. DNA for the CDR3: TGTGCCAGCAGCCCAGACAGGGGAGGGTACACTGAAGCTTTCTTT.

The rearrangement links TRBV28 to TRBJ1-4; D unclear. The CDR3 totals 12 residues. The germline CDR1 and CDR2 sequences are MDHEN and SYDVKM. Trimming cost V 2 bases and J 11 bases, with 9 bases left between them. The CDR3 DNA reads as TGTGCCAGCAGTTTAGTTGGAGACAAACTGTTTTTT. The encoded protein is CASSLVGDKLFF.

CDR3 nucleotides: TGTGCCAGCAGCCCGTGGGACAGCTTTACCCAGTACTTC. It is translated as CASSPWDSFTQYF. V gene TRBV14 combines with J gene TRBJ2-5; 7 nucleotides agree with TRBD1. The CDR3 length is 13 residues. Germline V lookup: CDR1 SGHDN, CDR2 FVKESK. The trim removed 4 bases at V and 8 bases at J, leaving 7 bases unmatched.

Comment on this clone: Because it lacks the conserved phenylalanine or tryptophan at the end, this CDR3 is likely a read error. V is TRBV7-8 and J is TRBJ1-2, with D perhaps matching TRBD1 (6 bases). The CDR3 contains 15 residues. V was cut by 5 bases and J by 7 bases, with 20 bases left in between. Germline V gene lookup returns CDR1 SGHVS and CDR2 FQNEAQ. CDR3 residues: CASSLWDTAQSGYTL. The DNA for the CDR3 is TGTGCCAGCAGCCTTTGGGACACCGCTCAATCTGGCTACACCCTC.

The chain couples TRBV11-3 to TRBJ1-1; D unresolved. Deletions cut 5 bases from V and 2 bases from J, with 6 bases between. Germline V gene data show CDR1 as SGHNT and CDR2 as YENEEA. The CDR3 consists of 12 residues. CDR3 loop: CASSERNTEAFF. The CDR3 region has the DNA TGTGCCAGCAGCGAGCGAAACACTGAAGCTTTCTTT.

This clone was counted only a few times. J is TRBJ1-6 and V is TRBV9, with D hard to call. The CDR3 sequence is 13 residues long. The germline CDR1 and CDR2 sequences are SGDLS and YYNGEE. The ends were cut back, 4 bases at V and 6 bases at J, with 8 bases in the middle. CDR3 DNA: TGTGCCAGCAGCTGGACTAGTAATTCACCCCTCCACTTT. Translated: CASSWTSNSPLHF.

The CDR3 protein is CASTPRVRNTEAFF. CDR3 bases: TGTGCCAGCACCCCGAGGGTGCGGAATACCGAAGCTTTCTTT. V is TRBV28 and J is TRBJ1-1; D is ambiguous. Trimming removed 7 bases from V and 8 bases from J, with 20 bases in between. CDR1 is MDHEN and CDR2 is SYDVKM in the germline V gene. This CDR3 spans 14 amino acids.

The chain joins TRBV28 to TRBJ1-6, with 7 nucleotides matching TRBD1. Unmatched junction bases numbered 4, after V lost 5 bases and J lost 6 bases. Germline-derived CDR1 and CDR2 are MDHEN and SYDVKM. This CDR3 region has 14 residues. CDR3 nucleotides: TGTGCCAGCAGTCCAGGGACAGTTAATTCACCCCTCCACTTT. This gives the protein CASSPGTVNSPLHF.